The 15 T cell receptor beta chains given below trace back to one sample, sequenced in a study of blood T cell repertoires in COVID-19. Data came from immunoSEQ multiplex PCR; TCRdb stores just in-frame clones and leaves some out. The sample includes tens of thousands of clones, under 80% of them seen just once. Sequenced sample: peripheral blood. These receptors were collected from a man aged 80 or over with acute or convalescent COVID-19.

The chain uses TRBV19 and TRBJ2-2, with TRBD2 matching over 7 bases. CDR1 and CDR2 (germline): LNHDA, SQIVND (reference sequence). J was trimmed by 7 bases and V by 7 bases; bases with no gene match: 9. CDR3 length: 14 amino acids. The CDR3 loop is CASMAGDLGGELFF. The CDR3 coding sequence is TGTGCCAGTATGGCGGGAGACCTTGGCGGGGAGCTGTTTTTT.

The chain couples TRBV5-1 to TRBJ2-5; 8 nucleotides match TRBD2. Losses at the gene ends were 7 bases for V and 0 bases for J; bases not matched to a gene: 5. The length of the CDR3 is 14 residues. Germline V gene data show CDR1 as SGHRS and CDR2 as YFSETQ. CDR3 sequence: CASGLAGDQETQYF. The DNA for the CDR3 is TGCGCCAGCGGGCTAGCGGGTGACCAAGAGACCCAGTACTTC. The whole variable domain, remainder taken from reference TRBV5-1 and TRBJ2-5, is KAGVTQTPRYLIKTRGQQVTLSCSPISGHRSVSWYQQTPGQGLQFLFEYFSETQRNKGNFPGRFSGRQFSNSRSEMNVSTLELGDSALYLCASGLAGDQETQYFGPGTRLLVL.

This sequence joins TRBV6-1 and TRBJ1-3; 9 positions agree with TRBD1. In germline, CDR1 is MNHNS, CDR2 SASEGT. This CDR3 comprises 15 residues. Unmatched junction bases numbered 5, after V lost 1 base and J lost 7 bases. The CDR3 reads CASSEGGTGKNTIYF. CDR3 nucleotide sequence: TGTGCCAGCAGTGAAGGGGGGACAGGGAAGAACACCATATATTTT.

This chain uses TRBV2 with TRBJ2-2; TRBD2 matches at 13 bases. The CDR3 contains 16 residues. CDR1 is SNHLY and CDR2 is FYNNEI in the germline V gene. Losses at the gene ends were 4 bases for V and 5 bases for J; bases not matched to a gene: 4. The CDR3 reads CASSGGLAGRTGELFF. CDR3 nucleotides: TGTGCCAGCAGTGGGGGACTAGCGGGAAGAACCGGGGAGCTGTTTTTT.

The rearrangement uses TRBV19 and TRBJ2-7; TRBD1 might be the D (6 bases). Germline V gives CDR1 LNHDA, CDR2 SQIVND (reference sequence). The CDR3 covers 16 residues. Trimming took off 3 bases at V and 3 bases at J, with 18 bases between the two ends. Here the CDR3 DNA reads TGTGCCAGTAGTATCCCACAGGGATCTCCCCTCTACGAGCAGTACTTC. Amino acid sequence: CASSIPQGSPLYEQYF.

This clone was seen once. CDR3 amino acids: CASSLDRLTPLHF. The CDR3 nucleotides are TGTGCCAGCAGTCTGGACAGGTTGACACCCCTCCACTTT. This chain connects TRBV28 to TRBJ1-6; 7 bases fit TRBD1. After removal of 5 bases from V and 11 bases from J, the junction contained 6 bases not matched to a gene. Germline V gene data show CDR1 as MDHEN and CDR2 as SYDVKM. The CDR3 covers 13 residues.

The chain couples TRBV12-5 to TRBJ2-1; possible D gene TRBD2, 6 bases. This CDR3 comprises 14 residues. The V and J ends lost 4 bases and 9 bases respectively, with 16 bases between them. Per the germline V gene, CDR1 is LGHNT and CDR2 is FRNRAP. CDR3 sequence reads: CASGSSRLVAEQFF. The CDR3, as DNA: TGTGCTAGTGGTTCCTCCCGACTAGTGGCTGAGCAGTTCTTC. The entire variable domain, with the rest obtained from reference TRBV12-5 and TRBJ2-1, is as follows: DARVTQTPRHKVTEMGQEVTMRCQPILGHNTVFWYRQTMMQGLELLAYFRNRAPLDDSGMPKDRFSAEMPDATLATLKIQPSEPRDSAVYFCASGSSRLVAEQFFGPGTRLTVL.

This rearrangement joins TRBV13 to TRBJ1-1; D might be TRBD1 (5 bases). Germline V gene lookup returns CDR1 PRHDT and CDR2 FYEKMQ (reference sequence). The CDR3 runs 12 residues. V dropped 0 bases and J dropped 10 bases, with 9 bases sitting between them. Here the CDR3 DNA reads TGTGCCAGCAGCTTAGGCAGGGTTGGAGCTTTCTTT. Translation gives CASSLGRVGAFF.

V and J are TRBV5-1 and TRBJ2-3, with 9 bases matching TRBD2. V lost 5 bases, J lost 3 bases, and 16 bases stayed unmatched. The CDR3 covers 18 residues. Germline CDR1 and CDR2: SGHRS and YFSETQ. CDR3 residues: CASRHVGSGRYRTDTQYF. DNA for the CDR3: TGCGCCAGCAGACATGTCGGGAGCGGGAGGTATAGAACAGATACGCAGTATTTT.

The rearrangement links TRBV5-1 to TRBJ2-1, with 9 bases that match TRBD1. The CDR3 runs 17 residues. Losses at the gene ends were 3 bases for V and 7 bases for J; bases not matched to a gene: 14. Germline CDR1 and CDR2: SGHRS and YFSETQ. CDR3 loop: CASSSSTGTGFGNEQFF. The CDR3, as DNA: TGCGCCAGCAGCTCGAGTACCGGGACAGGGTTTGGGAATGAGCAGTTCTTC.

The chain's CDR3 is CASSPRWTAGVYNSPLHF. In DNA, the CDR3 is TGTGCCAGCAGTCCCCGCTGGACTGCCGGAGTATATAATTCACCCCTCCACTTT. This rearrangement joins TRBV3-1 (or the pseudogene TRBV3-2) to TRBJ1-6; no definite D call. Trimming took off 6 bases at V and 4 bases at J, with 22 bases between the two ends. The CDR3 sequence is 18 residues long. CDR1 is LGHDT, CDR2 YNNKEL, per germline (reference sequence).

On this clone: Distinct nucleotide sequences in the sample also encode this CDR3. The chain employs TRBV4-1 and TRBJ2-3; TRBD1 might be the D (7 bases). Per the germline V gene, CDR1 is MGHRA and CDR2 is YSYEKL. CDR3 length equals 15 residues. Trimming removed 0 bases from V and 9 bases from J, with 16 bases in between. CDR3 in amino acids: CASSQEITQGGTQYF. In DNA form, the CDR3 reads TGCGCCAGCAGCCAAGAGATAACCCAGGGGGGAACGCAGTATTTT.

There are a few counts of this clone. The rearrangement uses TRBV5-1 and TRBJ2-1, with TRBD2 matching over 8 bases. The CDR3 consists of 15 residues. The germline V gene has CDR1 SGHRS and CDR2 YFSETQ. With 0 bases clipped from V and 8 bases from J, the junction kept 7 bases outside the gene matches. CDR3 coding DNA: TGCGCCAGCAGCTTGGCGGGGGGGCCCGGCCATGAGCAGTTCTTC. Protein sequence: CASSLAGGPGHEQFF.

The rearrangement links TRBV20-1 to TRBJ2-7, with 7 bases that match TRBD1. This CDR3 is built from 11 residues. Germline V CDR1 and CDR2: DFQATT, SNEGSKA (reference sequence). This chain's CDR3 is CSGQDVYEQYF. CDR3 nucleotide sequence: TGCAGCGGACAGGATGTCTACGAGCAGTACTTC.

The chain couples TRBV5-1 to TRBJ1-1, with D possibly matching TRBD1 (5 bases). V lost 4 bases and J lost 3, with 28 bases in between. This CDR3 has 19 amino acids. The germline V gene encodes CDR1 SGHRS and CDR2 YFSETQ. CDR3 in amino acids: CASSPWSVSQGNRDTEAFF. CDR3 bases: TGCGCCAGCAGCCCTTGGAGTGTTTCCCAGGGAAATCGGGACACTGAAGCTTTCTTT.